The TCR beta chain under discussion was sequenced for a study of beta chain features in type 1 diabetes. Whole-study context: The samples had about 100,000,000 sorted cells examined in all. Study-wide points: In type 1 diabetes patients, VDJ junctions had fewer insertions; deletions at these junctions were more frequent. Patients showed naive, central memory and Treg TCRB repertoires that appeared more similar than those of healthy donors. Type 1 diabetes patients had TCRB CDR3s that were shorter (moderately but significantly so) in all four CD4+ subsets.

On this clone itself: Its specificity is not known.

The CDR3 has 13 amino acids. V lost 6 bases, J lost 3 bases, and 0 bases stayed unmatched. Germline V lookup: CDR1 SNHLY, CDR2 FYNNEI. Reverse transcription of all isolated RNA meant that expressed TCRB transcripts were sequenced. The assay was immunoSEQ multiplex PCR, and TCRdb's table has in-frame clones only and misses some. The table shows over 650,000 clones, with 11% to 15% occurring only once. Input material: naive CD4+ T cells from blood. This clonotype originated in a man aged 18 to 29 with type 1 diabetes. The V and J genes are TRBV2 and TRBJ2-5, with 11 bases aligning to TRBD2. CDR3 coding DNA: TGTGCCAGCAGGGGACTAGCGGAAGAGACCCAGTACTTC. Its protein is CASRGLAEETQYF.